These 7 T cell receptor beta chains originate from one sample sequenced in a study of T cell responses to AZD1222 COVID-19 vaccine. Sequencing used immunoSEQ multiplex PCR; TCRdb keeps in-frame clones, though not all of them. The sample shows approximately 150,000 clones, nearly 90% of them seen only once. The sample was peripheral blood, taken 28 days after the second dose of the MenACWY control vaccine. The receptors derive from an adult who received the MenACWY meningococcal vaccine as a control.

This chain connects TRBV20-1 to TRBJ2-7, with D uncertain. V lost 1 base and J 7 bases, leaving 8 bases between the germline ends. Germline V gene lookup returns CDR1 DFQATT and CDR2 SNEGSKA (reference sequence). This CDR3 contains 11 residues. CDR3 coding DNA: TGCAGTGCTAGAGGTGGGCGGGAGCAGTACTTC. Encoded protein: CSARGGREQYF.

The chain employs TRBV5-4 and TRBJ2-7; tentatively, D is TRBD2 (5 bases). CDR1 and CDR2 (germline): SGHNT, YYREEE (reference sequence). This CDR3 region has 16 residues. V was shortened by 0 bases and J by 3 bases, with 16 bases between the two germline ends. The CDR3 DNA reads as TGTGCCAGCAGCTTGGAAGGGAGTAGAATTGACTACGAGCAGTACTTC. It encodes CASSLEGSRIDYEQYF.

V and J are TRBV7-2 and TRBJ1-2; D remains ambiguous. The germline V and J ends were trimmed by 5 bases and 4 bases, with 11 bases remaining between them. The CDR3 spans 13 residues. CDR1 is SGHTA and CDR2 is FQGNSA in the germline V gene. The CDR3 is CASSVTLSYGYTF. DNA for the CDR3: TGTGCCAGCAGCGTGACATTATCCTATGGCTACACCTTC.

The J gene is TRBJ2-1, the V gene TRBV12-5; 10 nucleotides agree with TRBD2. After removal of 4 bases from V and 2 bases from J, the junction contained 8 bases not matched to a gene. Germline V gene lookup returns CDR1 LGHNT and CDR2 FRNRAP. This CDR3 contains 17 residues. In nucleotides, the CDR3 is TGTGCTAGTGGTTCGTATCTAGCGGGAGCGGCCTACAATGAGCAGTTCTTC. Its translation: CASGSYLAGAAYNEQFF.

This chain joins TRBV3-1 (or the pseudogene TRBV3-2) and TRBJ1-4; no firm D call. V gave up 4 bases and J gave up 0 bases, with 18 bases separating them. Germline loops: CDR1 LGHDT, CDR2 YNNKEL (reference sequence). The CDR3 runs 18 residues. CDR3 protein: CASSRLDNRQATNEKLFF. Written as DNA, the CDR3 is TGTGCCAGCAGCCGCCTCGACAACAGACAAGCAACTAATGAAAAACTGTTTTTT.

This chain links TRBV30 with TRBJ1-2; a weak D match, TRBD1 (5 bases). Germline V CDR1 and CDR2: GTSNPN, SVGIG (reference sequence). The germline V and J ends were trimmed by 5 bases and 0 bases, with 16 bases remaining between them. This CDR3 comprises 15 residues. CDR3 DNA: TGTGCCTGGCGAGAGGGGCACAGCTCTAACTATGGCTACACCTTC. It yields the protein CAWREGHSSNYGYTF.

CDR3 bases: TGTGCCAGTAGTATCGGGACAGGGACCTATGGCTACACCTTC. Its protein product is CASSIGTGTYGYTF. V gene TRBV19 combines with J gene TRBJ1-2; TRBD1 matches at 9 bases. CDR3 length equals 14 residues. Germline loops: CDR1 LNHDA, CDR2 SQIVND (reference sequence). The trim removed 3 bases at V and 4 bases at J, leaving 3 bases unmatched.